This TCR beta chain was obtained from a study of tumor-infiltrating lymphocytes in primary liver carcinoma. Background on the study: About 3.65 to 7.13 million productive TCRbeta reads were obtained from the samples, with similar numbers across tissue types.

The input was 500 ng total RNA; TCR beta cDNA was made from it with a constant-region primer. Libraries of TCR beta came from three nested multiplex PCR rounds with slightly modified ARM-PCR. A C-beta reverse primer was combined with TRBV1-TRBV30 forward primers in the first two PCR rounds, and each round had around 10 cycles. In TCRdb, the multiplex PCR reads were re-called with MiXCR into one record per CDR3 protein. Of tens of thousands of distinct CDR3 sequences in the sample, about three quarters were seen once. CDR1 ENHRY and CDR2 SYGVKD come from the germline V gene. The CDR3 runs 19 residues. Of note for this clonotype: In this CDR3 the conserved last residue, phenylalanine or tryptophan, is missing, so a read error is likely.

Joint extraction of RNA and DNA used roughly 20-33 mg of bulk tissue that was unsorted. The sequence was collected from a middle-aged man with primary liver carcinoma and hepatitis B virus infection. The sample consisted of liver tumor tissue from sampling region 2. Subset: tumor region T2, inferior pole. This rearrangement joins TRBV10-3 to TRBJ2-7, with 16 bases that match TRBD2. The CDR3: CDITKRSGLAGGFSYEQYL. The DNA of the CDR3 is TGTGACATCACCAAACGATCGGGACTAGCGGGAGGGTTCTCTTACGAGCAGTACCTC.